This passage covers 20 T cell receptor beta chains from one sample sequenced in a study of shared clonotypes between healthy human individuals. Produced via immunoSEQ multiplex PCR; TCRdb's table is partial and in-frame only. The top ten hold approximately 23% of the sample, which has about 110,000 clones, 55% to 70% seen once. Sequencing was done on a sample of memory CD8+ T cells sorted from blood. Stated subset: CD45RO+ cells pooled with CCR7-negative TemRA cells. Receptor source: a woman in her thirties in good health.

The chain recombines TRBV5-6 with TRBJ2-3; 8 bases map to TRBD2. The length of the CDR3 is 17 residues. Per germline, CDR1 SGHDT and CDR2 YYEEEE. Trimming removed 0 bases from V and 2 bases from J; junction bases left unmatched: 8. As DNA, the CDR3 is TGTGCCAGCAGCTTGGAGAGGCCGGGAGGGTCCACAGATACGCAGTATTTT. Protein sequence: CASSLERPGGSTDTQYF.

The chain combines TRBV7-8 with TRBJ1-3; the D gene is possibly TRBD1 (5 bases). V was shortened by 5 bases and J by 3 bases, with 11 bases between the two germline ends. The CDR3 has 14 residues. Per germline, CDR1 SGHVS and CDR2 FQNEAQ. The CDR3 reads CASSPGTYGNTIYF. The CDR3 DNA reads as TGTGCCAGCAGCCCGGGGACGTATGGAAACACCATATATTTT. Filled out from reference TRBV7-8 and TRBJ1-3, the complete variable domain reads GAGVSQSPRYKVAKRGQDVALRCDPISGHVSLFWYQQALGQGPEFLTYFQNEAQLDKSGLPSDRFFAERPEGSVSTLKIQRTQQEDSAVYLCASSPGTYGNTIYFGEGSWLTVV.

This CDR3 is CASMPEAGGVWEQYF. CDR3 in DNA: TGTGCCAGCATGCCAGAAGCGGGAGGGGTCTGGGAGCAGTACTTC. The V call is TRBV6-4, the J call TRBJ2-7, with 10 bases identical to TRBD2. Germline V gene sequence: CDR1 MRHNA, CDR2 SNTAGT. The CDR3 is 15 amino acids. V was pared by 7 bases and J by 7 bases, with 13 bases of the junction left unmatched.

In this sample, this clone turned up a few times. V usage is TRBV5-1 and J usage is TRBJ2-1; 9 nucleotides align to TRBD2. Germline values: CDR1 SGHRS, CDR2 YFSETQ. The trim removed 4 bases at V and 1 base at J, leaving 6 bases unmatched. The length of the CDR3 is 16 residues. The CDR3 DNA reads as TGCGCCAGCAGCGTTAGCGGGAGTGTATCCTACAATGAGCAGTTCTTC. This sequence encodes CASSVSGSVSYNEQFF. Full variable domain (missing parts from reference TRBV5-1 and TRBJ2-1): KAGVTQTPRYLIKTRGQQVTLSCSPISGHRSVSWYQQTPGQGLQFLFEYFSETQRNKGNFPGRFSGRQFSNSRSEMNVSTLELGDSALYLCASSVSGSVSYNEQFFGPGTRLTVL.

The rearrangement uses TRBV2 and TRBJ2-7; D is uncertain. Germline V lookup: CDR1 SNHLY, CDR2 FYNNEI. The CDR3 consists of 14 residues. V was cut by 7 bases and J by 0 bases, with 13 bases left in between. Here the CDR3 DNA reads TGTGCCAGCACTAGGACGGTGACCTCCTACGAGCAGTACTTC. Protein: CASTRTVTSYEQYF. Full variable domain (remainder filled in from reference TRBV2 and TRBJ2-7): EPEVTQTPSHQVTQMGQEVILRCVPISNHLYFYWYRQILGQKVEFLVSFYNNEISEKSEIFDDQFSVERPDGSNFTLKIRSTKLEDSAMYFCASTRTVTSYEQYFGPGTRLTVT.

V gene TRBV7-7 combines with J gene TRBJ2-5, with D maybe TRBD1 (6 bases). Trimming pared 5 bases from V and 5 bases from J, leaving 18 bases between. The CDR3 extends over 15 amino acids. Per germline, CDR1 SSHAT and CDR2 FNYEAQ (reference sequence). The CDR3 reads CASSDPNRVGETQYF. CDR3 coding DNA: TGTGCCAGCAGCGACCCCAACAGGGTCGGTGAGACCCAGTACTTC.

The CDR3 region has the DNA TGTGCCAGCAGCTTCCCGCCGTGGACAGTCTCCTACGAGCAGTACTTC. Translating gives CASSFPPWTVSYEQYF. The chain employs TRBV28 and TRBJ2-7; maybe TRBD1 (6 bases). V was trimmed by 6 bases and J by 0 bases, leaving 18 bases between them. Germline lookup yields CDR1 MDHEN and CDR2 SYDVKM. The CDR3 extends over 16 amino acids.

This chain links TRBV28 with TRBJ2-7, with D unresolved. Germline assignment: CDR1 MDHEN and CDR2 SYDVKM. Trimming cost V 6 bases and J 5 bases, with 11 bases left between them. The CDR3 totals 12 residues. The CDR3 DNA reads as TGTGCCAGCAGCGACTCGGGTAACGAGCAGTACTTC. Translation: CASSDSGNEQYF.

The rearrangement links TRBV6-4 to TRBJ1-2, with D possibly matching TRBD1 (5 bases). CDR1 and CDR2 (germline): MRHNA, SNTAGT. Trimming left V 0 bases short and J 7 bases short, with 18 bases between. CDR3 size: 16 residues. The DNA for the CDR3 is TGTGCCAGCAGTGACTCGGAGGGGATGGCCTTGGGTGGCTACACCTTC. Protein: CASSDSEGMALGGYTF.

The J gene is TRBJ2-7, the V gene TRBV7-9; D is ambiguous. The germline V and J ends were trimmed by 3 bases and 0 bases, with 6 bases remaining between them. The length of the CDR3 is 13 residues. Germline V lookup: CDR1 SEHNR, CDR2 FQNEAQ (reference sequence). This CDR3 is CASSFSNSYEQYF. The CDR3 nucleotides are TGTGCCAGCAGCTTCTCTAACTCCTACGAGCAGTACTTC.

The CDR3, as DNA: TGTGCCAGCAGCTTAGCGGGACAGGGTCTCGGCGGGGAGCTGTTTTTT. It codes for CASSLAGQGLGGELFF. The rearrangement links TRBV7-2 to TRBJ2-2, with 9 bases fitting TRBD1. CDR1 is SGHTA, CDR2 FQGNSA, per germline. The V segment lost 0 bases and the J segment 7 bases; nucleotides outside the gene matches: 6. The CDR3 runs to 16 residues. The full variable domain, completed using reference TRBV7-2 and TRBJ2-2, is GAGVSQSPSNKVTEKGKDVELRCDPISGHTALYWYRQSLGQGLEFLIYFQGNSAPDKSGLPSDRFSAERTGGSVSTLTIQRTQQEDSAVYLCASSLAGQGLGGELFFGEGSRLTVL.

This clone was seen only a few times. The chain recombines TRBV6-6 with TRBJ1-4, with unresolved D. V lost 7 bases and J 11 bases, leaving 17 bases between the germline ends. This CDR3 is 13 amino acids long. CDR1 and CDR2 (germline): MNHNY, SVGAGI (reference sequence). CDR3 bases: TGTGCCAGCACCGAATTAGTAGACGGGAAACTGTTTTTT. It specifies CASTELVDGKLFF.

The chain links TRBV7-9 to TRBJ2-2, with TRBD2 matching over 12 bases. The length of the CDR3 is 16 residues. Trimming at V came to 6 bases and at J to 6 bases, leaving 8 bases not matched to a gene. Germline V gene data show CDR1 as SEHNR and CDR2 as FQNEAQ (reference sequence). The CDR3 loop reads CASRVLAGGEAGELFF. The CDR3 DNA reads TGTGCCAGCAGAGTTCTAGCGGGAGGGGAAGCCGGGGAGCTGTTTTTT.

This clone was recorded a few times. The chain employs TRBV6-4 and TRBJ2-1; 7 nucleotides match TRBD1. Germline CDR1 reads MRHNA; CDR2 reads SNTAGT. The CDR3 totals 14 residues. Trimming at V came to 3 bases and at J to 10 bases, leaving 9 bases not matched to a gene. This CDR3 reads CASSDSPRGREQFF. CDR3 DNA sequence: TGTGCCAGCAGTGATTCACCGAGGGGGCGGGAGCAGTTCTTC.

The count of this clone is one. The CDR3 DNA reads as TGTGCCAGCAGCTTCGGTAGCGGTTCCACAGATACGCAGTATTTT. This sequence encodes CASSFGSGSTDTQYF. V is TRBV11-3 and J is TRBJ2-3; possibly TRBD2 for D (6 bases). Trimming cost V 3 bases and J 2 bases, with 12 bases left between them. This CDR3 has 15 amino acids. The germline V gene encodes CDR1 SGHNT and CDR2 YENEEA.

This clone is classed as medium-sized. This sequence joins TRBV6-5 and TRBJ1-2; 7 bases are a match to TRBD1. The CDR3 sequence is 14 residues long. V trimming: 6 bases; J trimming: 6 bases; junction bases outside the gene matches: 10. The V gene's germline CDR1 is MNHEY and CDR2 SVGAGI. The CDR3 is CASSRQGGSDGYTF. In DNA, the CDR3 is TGTGCCAGCAGCCGACAGGGAGGGTCGGATGGCTACACCTTC.

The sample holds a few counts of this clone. CDR3 DNA sequence: TGTGCCAGCAGCCACTGGCTGGGCTACGAGCAGTACTTC. It codes for CASSHWLGYEQYF. The chain couples TRBV14 to TRBJ2-7; no clear D gene. This CDR3 is 13 amino acids long. Trimming pared 3 bases from V and 3 bases from J, leaving 9 bases between. The V gene's germline CDR1 is SGHDN and CDR2 FVKESK.

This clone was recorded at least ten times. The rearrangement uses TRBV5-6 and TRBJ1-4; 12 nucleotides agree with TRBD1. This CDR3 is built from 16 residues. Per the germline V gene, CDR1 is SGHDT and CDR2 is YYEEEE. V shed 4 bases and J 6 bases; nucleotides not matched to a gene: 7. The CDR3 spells CASSRGTGGADEKLFF. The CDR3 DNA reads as TGTGCCAGCAGCAGAGGGACAGGGGGCGCAGATGAAAAACTGTTTTTT.

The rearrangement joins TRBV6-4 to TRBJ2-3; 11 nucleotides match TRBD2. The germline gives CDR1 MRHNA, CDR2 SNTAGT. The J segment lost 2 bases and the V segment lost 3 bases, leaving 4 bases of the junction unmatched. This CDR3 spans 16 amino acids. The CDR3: CASSELAGEATDTQYF. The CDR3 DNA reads TGTGCCAGCAGTGAACTAGCGGGAGAGGCCACAGATACGCAGTATTTT.

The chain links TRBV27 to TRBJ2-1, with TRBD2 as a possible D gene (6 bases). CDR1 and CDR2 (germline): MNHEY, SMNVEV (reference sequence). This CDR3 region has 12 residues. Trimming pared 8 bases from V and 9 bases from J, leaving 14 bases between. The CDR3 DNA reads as TGTGCCAGCCTCGTCTTCGGGGGTGAGCAGTTCTTC. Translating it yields CASLVFGGEQFF.